This TCR beta chain emerged from a study of tumor and adjacent non-tumor tissue in lung cancer. The wider study: Samples averaged roughly 4 million productive TCRbeta reads each. Study-level results: Top 100 clones took a larger repertoire share in normal lung. Patients with more diverse tumor TCRs had worse survival.

Germline values: CDR1 MDHEN, CDR2 SYDVKM. The CDR3 contains 21 residues. V lost 5 bases, J lost 3 bases, and 31 bases lay in between. The library came from three nested PCR rounds adapted from ARM-PCR protocols. One entry per CDR3 protein, called by TCRdb with MiXCR from the multiplex PCR reads. The sample records about 110,000 distinct CDR3 sequences, approximately 87% being singletons. As concerns this clonotype: Antigen unknown. This may be a read error: a much more frequent sequence differs by one nucleotide.

RNA was extracted from bulk tissue without any cell sorting. The receptor's source is a man aged 65-85 years with non-small cell lung cancer. The sample was lung tumor tissue. The chain combines TRBV28 with TRBJ1-4; D is unclear. The CDR3 sequence is CASSSMGHGFGLRWANEKLFF. The CDR3 DNA sequence: TGTGCCAGCAGTAGCATGGGTCATGGTTTCGGGTTACGGTGGGCTAATGAAAAACTGTTTTTT.